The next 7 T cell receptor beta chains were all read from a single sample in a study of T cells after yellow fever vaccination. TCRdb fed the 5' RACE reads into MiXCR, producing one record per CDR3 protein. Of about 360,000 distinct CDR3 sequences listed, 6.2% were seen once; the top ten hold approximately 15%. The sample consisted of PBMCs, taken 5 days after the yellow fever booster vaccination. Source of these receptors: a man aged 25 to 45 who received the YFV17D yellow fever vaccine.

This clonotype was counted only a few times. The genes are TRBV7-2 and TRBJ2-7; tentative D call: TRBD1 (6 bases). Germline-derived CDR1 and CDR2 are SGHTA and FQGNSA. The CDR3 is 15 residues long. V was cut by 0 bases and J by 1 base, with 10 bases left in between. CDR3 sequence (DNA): TGTGCCAGCAGCTTAGCAGGGACAAATTCCTACGAGCAGTACTTC. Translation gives CASSLAGTNSYEQYF.

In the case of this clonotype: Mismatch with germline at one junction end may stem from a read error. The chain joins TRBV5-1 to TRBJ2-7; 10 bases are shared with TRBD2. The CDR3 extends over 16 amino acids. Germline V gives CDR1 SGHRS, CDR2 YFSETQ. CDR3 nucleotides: TGCGCCAGCAGGTTGGGACTAGCGCCGAGCTCCTACGAGCAGTACTTC. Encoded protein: CASRLGLAPSSYEQYF.

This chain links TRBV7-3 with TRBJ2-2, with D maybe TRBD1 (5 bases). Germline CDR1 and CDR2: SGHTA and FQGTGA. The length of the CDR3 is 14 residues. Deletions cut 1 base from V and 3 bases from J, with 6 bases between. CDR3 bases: TGTGCCAGCAGCTTAAGCAGGGACACCGGGGAGCTGTTTTTT. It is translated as CASSLSRDTGELFF.

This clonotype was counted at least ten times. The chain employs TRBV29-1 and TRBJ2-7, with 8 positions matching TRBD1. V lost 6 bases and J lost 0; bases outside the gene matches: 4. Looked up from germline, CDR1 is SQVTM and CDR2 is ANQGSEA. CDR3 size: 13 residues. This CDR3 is CSVKDRASYEQYF. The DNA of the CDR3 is TGCAGCGTAAAGGACAGGGCCTCCTACGAGCAGTACTTC.

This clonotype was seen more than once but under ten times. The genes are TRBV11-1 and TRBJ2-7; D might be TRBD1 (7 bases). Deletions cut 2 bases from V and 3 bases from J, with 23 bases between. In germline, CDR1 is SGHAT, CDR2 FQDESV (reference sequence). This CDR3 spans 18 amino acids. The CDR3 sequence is CASSLMWSEGASDYEQYF. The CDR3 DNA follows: TGTGCCAGCAGCTTAATGTGGTCCGAGGGGGCTAGCGACTACGAGCAGTACTTC.

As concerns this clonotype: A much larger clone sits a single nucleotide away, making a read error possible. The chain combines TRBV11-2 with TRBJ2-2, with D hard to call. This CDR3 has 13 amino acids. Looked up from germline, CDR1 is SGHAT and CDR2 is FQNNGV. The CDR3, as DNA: TGTGGCAGCAGCTCAGTTTTAGCCGGGGAGCTGTTTTTT. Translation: CGSSSVLAGELFF.

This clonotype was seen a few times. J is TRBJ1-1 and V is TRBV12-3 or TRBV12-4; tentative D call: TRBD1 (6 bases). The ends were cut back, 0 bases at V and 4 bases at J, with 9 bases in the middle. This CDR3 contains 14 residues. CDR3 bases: TGTGCCAGCAGTTTAGCGCCAGGGGTCACTGAAGCTTTCTTT. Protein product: CASSLAPGVTEAFF.